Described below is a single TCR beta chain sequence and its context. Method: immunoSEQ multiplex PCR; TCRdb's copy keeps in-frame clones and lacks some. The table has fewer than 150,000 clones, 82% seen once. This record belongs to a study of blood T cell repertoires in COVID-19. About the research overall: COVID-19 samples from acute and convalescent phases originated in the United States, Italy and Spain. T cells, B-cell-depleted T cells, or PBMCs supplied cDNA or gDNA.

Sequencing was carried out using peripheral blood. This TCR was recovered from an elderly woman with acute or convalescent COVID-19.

In DNA form, the CDR3 reads TGTGCCAGCAGCCCCCCCCGGGGCGGGGGCGGCACTGAAGCTTTCTTT. Amino acid sequence: CASSPPRGGGGTEAFF. The rearrangement joins TRBV4-2 to TRBJ1-1; D is possibly TRBD1 (6 bases). Germline V lookup: CDR1 LGHNA, CDR2 YNFKEQ. V lost 4 bases and J lost 4, with 19 bases in between. The CDR3 has 16 amino acids.